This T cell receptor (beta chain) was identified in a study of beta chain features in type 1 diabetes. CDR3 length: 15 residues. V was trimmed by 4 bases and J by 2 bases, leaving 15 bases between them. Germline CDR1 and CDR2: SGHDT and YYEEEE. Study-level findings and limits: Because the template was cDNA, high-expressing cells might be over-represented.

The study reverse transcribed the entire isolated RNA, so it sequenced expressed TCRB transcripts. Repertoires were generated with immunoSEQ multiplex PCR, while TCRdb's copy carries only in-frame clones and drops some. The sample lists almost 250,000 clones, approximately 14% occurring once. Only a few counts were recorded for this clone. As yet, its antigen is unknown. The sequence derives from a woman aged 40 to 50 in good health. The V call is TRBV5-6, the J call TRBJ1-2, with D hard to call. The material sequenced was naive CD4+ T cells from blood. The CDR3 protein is CASSLGDVPNYGYTF. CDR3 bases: TGTGCCAGCAGCCTCGGAGATGTTCCAAACTATGGCTACACCTTC. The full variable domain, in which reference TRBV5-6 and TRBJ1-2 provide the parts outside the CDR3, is DAGVTQSPTHLIKTRGQQVTLRCSPKSGHDTVSWYQQALGQGPQFIFQYYEEEERQRGNFPDRFSGHQFPNYSSELNVNALLLGDSALYLCASSLGDVPNYGYTFGSGTRLTVV.